One sample yielded the 28 T cell receptor beta chains listed below, sequenced in a study of T-cell memory formation after mild COVID-19. Each CDR3 protein is one row after TCRdb ran MiXCR on the 5' RACE reads. The data show about 560,000 distinct CDR3 sequences, with 17% seen just once and approximately 8.1% held by the top ten. Source material: PBMCs or a T cell subset sorted from them (not recorded which). These receptors all come from an adult woman who had mild COVID-19 (a few samples of this study predate the infection). Cell type and time point are not known.

This clonotype was detected a few times. The V and J genes are TRBV15 and TRBJ1-2; no clear D gene. CDR3 length: 13 residues. Trimming removed 0 bases at V and 8 bases at J, with 10 bases between. In germline, CDR1 is LNHNV, CDR2 YYDKDF (reference sequence). CDR3 in DNA: TGTGCCACCAGCAGAGAGGAACGCCGCGGCTACACCTTC. The encoded protein is CATSREERRGYTF.

V gene TRBV6-2 or TRBV6-3 combines with J gene TRBJ2-1; 7 nucleotides align to TRBD1. CDR3 length: 15 amino acids. From germline, CDR1 is MNHEY and CDR2 SVGEGT. V shed 4 bases, J shed 6 bases, and the junction held 9 bases outside the gene matches. CDR3 region: CASSFGQVGSNEQFF. In DNA form, the CDR3 reads TGTGCCAGCAGTTTCGGACAGGTAGGGTCCAATGAGCAGTTCTTC.

This clonotype was picked up a small number of times. The rearrangement uses TRBV12-3 or TRBV12-4 and TRBJ1-1; 11 bases agree with TRBD1. Trimming removed 5 bases from V and 1 base from J; junction bases left unmatched: 6. The CDR3 is 16 residues long. CDR3 sequence (DNA): TGTGCCAGCAGTAGTCGGACAGGGGGCGCGAACACTGAAGCTTTCTTT. It specifies CASSSRTGGANTEAFF.

This clonotype has just a few counts. The chain links TRBV20-1 to TRBJ2-7; a weak D match, TRBD2 (6 bases). This CDR3 spans 13 amino acids. V was pared by 3 bases and J by 5 bases, with 14 bases between. Germline CDR1 and CDR2: DFQATT and SNEGSKA (reference sequence). The CDR3 is CSASGSNLHEQYF. As DNA, the CDR3 is TGCAGTGCTAGCGGGAGTAATCTCCACGAGCAGTACTTC.

This clonotype has a count of ten or more. The chain is built from TRBV6-5 and TRBJ1-5; D is possibly TRBD1 (6 bases). Trimming left V 4 bases short and J 9 bases short, with 10 bases between. This CDR3 has 12 amino acids. The germline V gene has CDR1 MNHEY and CDR2 SVGAGI. The chain's CDR3 is CASSSQGGPQHF. CDR3 DNA: TGTGCCAGCAGTTCACAGGGCGGGCCCCAGCATTTT.

The chain couples TRBV3-1 to TRBJ2-5; D is ambiguous. CDR1 is LGHDT and CDR2 is YNNKEL in the germline V gene (reference sequence). Trimming removed 1 base from V and 4 bases from J, with 4 bases in between. This CDR3 has 12 residues. CDR3 sequence (DNA): TGTGCCAGCAGCCAAGTCATAGAGACCCAGTACTTC. It codes for CASSQVIETQYF.

This clonotype was counted only a few times. The genes are TRBV29-1 and TRBJ2-3, with 7 bases matching TRBD1. Germline assignment: CDR1 SQVTM and CDR2 ANQGSEA. The CDR3 loop spans 14 amino acids. Trimming took 3 bases from V and 6 from J; bases not matched to a gene: 9. This CDR3 is CSVDDYRGLDTQYF. DNA of the CDR3: TGCAGCGTTGACGACTATAGGGGGCTCGATACGCAGTATTTT.

Only a few counts were recorded for this clonotype. The chain uses TRBV12-3 or TRBV12-4 and TRBJ2-7; D is uncertain. CDR3 length: 14 residues. Deletions cut 2 bases from V and 2 bases from J, with 10 bases between. As DNA, the CDR3 is TGTGCCAGCAGTTTAATCGCGGTTGCCTACGAGCAGTACTTC. This encodes CASSLIAVAYEQYF.

This chain uses TRBV2 with TRBJ2-2, with D tentatively TRBD2 (7 bases). CDR1 is SNHLY and CDR2 is FYNNEI in the germline V gene. V was clipped by 6 bases and J by 5 bases, with 13 bases between them. The CDR3 is made up of 14 amino acids. The CDR3 DNA follows: TGTGCCAGCAGCCAGGAGGGGGGGACCGGGGAGCTGTTTTTT. Amino acids: CASSQEGGTGELFF. The whole variable domain, filled in from reference TRBV2 and TRBJ2-2, reads EPEVTQTPSHQVTQMGQEVILRCVPISNHLYFYWYRQILGQKVEFLVSFYNNEISEKSEIFDDQFSVERPDGSNFTLKIRSTKLEDSAMYFCASSQEGGTGELFFGEGSRLTVL.

V gene TRBV9 combines with J gene TRBJ1-2; 9 positions match TRBD1. The CDR3 contains 15 residues. From germline, CDR1 is SGDLS and CDR2 YYNGEE. V was pared by 3 bases and J by 5 bases, with 8 bases of the junction left unmatched. CDR3 DNA sequence: TGTGCCAGCAGCGCCGACGGGACAGGGCGGTATGGCTACACCTTC. Residues: CASSADGTGRYGYTF. The variable domain in full, with the rest retrieved from reference TRBV9 and TRBJ1-2, is DSGVTQTPKHLITATGQRVTLRCSPRSGDLSVYWYQQSLDQGLQFLIQYYNGEERAKGNILERFSAQQFPDLHSELNLSSLELGDSALYFCASSADGTGRYGYTFGSGTRLTVV.

This clonotype was seen only a few times. The chain employs TRBV6-2 or TRBV6-3 and TRBJ2-3; tentatively, D is TRBD1 or TRBD2 (6 bases each). V was pared by 8 bases and J by 10 bases, with 25 bases between. Germline lookup yields CDR1 MNHEY and CDR2 SVGEGT. The length of the CDR3 is 15 residues. The CDR3 nucleotides read TGTGCCAGCCTTCAAAGGGGGGCCTCCCACCGACCGCAGTATTTT. Its protein is CASLQRGASHRPQYF.

A few counts support this clonotype. The genes are TRBV6-2 or TRBV6-3 and TRBJ2-1; TRBD2 agrees at 7 bases. V was clipped by 0 bases and J by 8 bases; unmatched bases: 7. The germline V gene encodes CDR1 MNHEY and CDR2 SVGEGT. This CDR3 comprises 15 residues. This CDR3 reads CASSYSGLVWHEQFF. CDR3 DNA sequence: TGTGCCAGCAGTTACTCCGGACTAGTTTGGCATGAGCAGTTCTTC.

This clonotype was picked up a small number of times. The V call is TRBV5-1, the J call TRBJ1-1; D is unresolved. This CDR3 is built from 14 residues. The V end lost 0 bases, the J end lost 6 bases, and 12 bases lay between the germline ends. The germline V gene encodes CDR1 SGHRS and CDR2 YFSETQ. The CDR3 reads CASSLDGRYAEAFF. The DNA for the CDR3 is TGCGCCAGCAGCTTGGATGGCAGATATGCTGAAGCTTTCTTT.

V is TRBV4-3 and J is TRBJ1-4, with 9 bases fitting TRBD1. Germline-derived CDR1 and CDR2 are LGHNA and YSLEER. The J segment lost 5 bases and the V segment lost 3 bases, leaving 4 bases of the junction unmatched. The CDR3 has 15 residues. CDR3 coding DNA: TGCGCCAGCAGCCAGCACAGGGGGCAGAATGAAAAACTGTTTTTT. This gives the protein CASSQHRGQNEKLFF.

In its sample, this clonotype was seen a few times. This chain connects TRBV6-6 to TRBJ2-7; possible D gene TRBD2, 5 bases. Per germline, CDR1 MNHNY and CDR2 SVGAGI (reference sequence). V gave up 6 bases and J gave up 1 base, with 10 bases separating them. This CDR3 has 13 amino acids. CDR3 DNA: TGTGCCAGCAGGGACTCGAAATCCTACGAGCAGTACTTC. It yields the protein CASRDSKSYEQYF.

This clonotype was recorded at least ten times. CDR3 protein: CASSFLGGQETQYF. The DNA for the CDR3 is TGTGCCAGCAGCTTTTTGGGGGGCCAAGAGACCCAGTACTTC. The chain links TRBV11-2 to TRBJ2-5; possible D gene TRBD2, 6 bases. This CDR3 region has 14 residues. The V and J ends lost 3 bases and 1 base respectively, with 9 bases between them. Germline loops: CDR1 SGHAT, CDR2 FQNNGV.

This clonotype was counted a few times. The chain joins TRBV18 to TRBJ2-7; 8 bases are a match to TRBD1. Germline CDR1 and CDR2: KGHSH and LQKENI. The V segment lost 5 bases and the J segment 6 bases; nucleotides outside the gene matches: 6. The length of the CDR3 is 13 residues. CDR3 protein: CASSVQGEGEQYF. Written as DNA, the CDR3 is TGTGCCAGCTCAGTACAGGGGGAAGGCGAGCAGTACTTC.

Here the CDR3 reads CASSLISGSNHEQYF. The CDR3 DNA is TGTGCCAGCAGCTTAATCAGCGGGAGCAACCACGAGCAGTACTTC. This chain connects TRBV7-9 to TRBJ2-7; 8 bases are shared with TRBD2. After removal of 2 bases from V and 5 bases from J, the junction contained 8 bases not matched to a gene. CDR3 size: 15 residues. Germline CDR1 SEHNR, CDR2 FQNEAQ (reference sequence). Full variable domain (missing parts from reference TRBV7-9 and TRBJ2-7): DTGVSQNPRHKITKRGQNVTFRCDPISEHNRLYWYRQTLGQGPEFLTYFQNEAQLEKSRLLSDRFSAERPKGSFSTLEIQRTEQGDSAMYLCASSLISGSNHEQYFGPGTRLTVT.

This clonotype was detected a few times. The V call is TRBV25-1, the J call TRBJ1-1; D possibly corresponds to TRBD1 (5 bases). The V gene's germline CDR1 is MGHDK and CDR2 SYGVNS. The length of the CDR3 is 13 residues. With 1 base removed from V and 4 bases from J, the gap between germline ends came to 7 bases. CDR3 sequence (DNA): TGTGCCAGCAGTGAATTAGGGGCCACTGAAGCTTTCTTT. Translated, it gives CASSELGATEAFF. The full variable domain, completed using reference TRBV25-1 and TRBJ1-1, is EADIYQTPRYLVIGTGKKITLECSQTMGHDKMYWYQQDPGMELHLIHYSYGVNSTEKGDLSSESTVSRIRTEHFPLTLESARPSHTSQYLCASSELGATEAFFGQGTRLTVV.

The V and J genes are TRBV12-3 or TRBV12-4 and TRBJ2-4; no clear D. The CDR3 consists of 12 residues. V lost 4 bases, J lost 9 bases, and 10 bases lay in between. The CDR3 sequence: CASSSGATIQYF. The DNA of the CDR3 is TGTGCCAGCAGTTCGGGCGCGACCATTCAGTACTTC.

Only a few counts were recorded for this clonotype. The chain has TRBV20-1 and TRBJ2-4; 11 bases are shared with TRBD1. The CDR3 extends over 14 amino acids. From germline, CDR1 is DFQATT and CDR2 SNEGSKA (reference sequence). The ends lost 6 bases at V and 8 bases at J; junction bases unmatched: 9. DNA for the CDR3: TGCAGTGCCGGCCCCGGGACAGGGGGTTACATTCAGTACTTC. Translated: CSAGPGTGGYIQYF.

This chain connects TRBV20-1 to TRBJ1-2; D is undetermined. The V end lost 5 bases, the J end lost 2 bases, and 12 bases lay between the germline ends. Germline V gives CDR1 DFQATT, CDR2 SNEGSKA (reference sequence). This CDR3 contains 13 residues. This CDR3 is CSAGRRGNYGYTF. CDR3 bases: TGCAGTGCTGGCCGACGGGGAAACTATGGCTACACCTTC.

This clonotype was seen many times. V usage is TRBV29-1 and J usage is TRBJ2-7; 9 bases fit TRBD2. The V segment lost 4 bases and the J segment 7 bases; nucleotides outside the gene matches: 11. CDR3 length: 14 residues. Germline CDR1 SQVTM, CDR2 ANQGSEA. This chain's CDR3 is CSVGEGGRALEQYF. The DNA of the CDR3 is TGCAGCGTTGGAGAGGGCGGGAGGGCCCTAGAGCAGTACTTC.

The rearrangement links TRBV20-1 to TRBJ2-7; D not resolved. CDR1 and CDR2 from the germline V gene are DFQATT and SNEGSKA (reference sequence). This CDR3 contains 13 residues. V dropped 7 bases and J dropped 1 base, with 14 bases sitting between them. CDR3 residues: CSVLPSGSYEQYF. Written as DNA, the CDR3 is TGCAGTGTTCTCCCCTCCGGTTCCTACGAGCAGTACTTC.

V and J are TRBV3-1 and TRBJ2-7, with D unresolved. This CDR3 spans 15 amino acids. Germline V gives CDR1 LGHDT, CDR2 YNNKEL (reference sequence). Trimming took off 1 base at V and 1 base at J, with 11 bases between the two ends. The CDR3 sequence: CASSQVRQASYEQYF. The CDR3 DNA is TGTGCCAGCAGCCAAGTAAGGCAGGCTTCCTACGAGCAGTACTTC.

This sequence joins TRBV15 and TRBJ1-1; tentative D call: TRBD1 (5 bases). The CDR3 consists of 13 residues. V lost 5 bases, J lost 5 bases, and 12 bases lay in between. Per the germline V gene, CDR1 is LNHNV and CDR2 is YYDKDF (reference sequence). CDR3 nucleotides: TGTGCCACCAGCCGGGACCCAGGGACTGAAGCTTTCTTT. Translation gives CATSRDPGTEAFF.

This clonotype was seen more than once but under ten times. Here the CDR3 reads CASSTVTGGNQPQHF. The DNA for the CDR3 is TGTGCCAGTAGTACCGTTACAGGGGGCAATCAGCCCCAGCATTTT. The J gene is TRBJ1-5, the V gene TRBV19; 7 positions match TRBD1. The CDR3 spans 15 residues. V was clipped by 4 bases and J by 2 bases; unmatched bases: 5. CDR1 LNHDA and CDR2 SQIVND come from the germline V gene (reference sequence). The full variable domain, rest sourced from reference TRBV19 and TRBJ1-5, is DGGITQSPKYLFRKEGQNVTLSCEQNLNHDAMYWYRQDPGQGLRLIYYSQIVNDFQKGDIAEGYSVSREKKESFPLTVTSAQKNPTAFYLCASSTVTGGNQPQHFGDGTRLSIL.

This chain links TRBV27 with TRBJ2-1; 13 positions agree with TRBD2. The ends lost 5 bases at V and 7 bases at J; junction bases unmatched: 8. The germline CDR1 and CDR2 sequences are MNHEY and SMNVEV (reference sequence). This CDR3 region has 16 residues. The CDR3 here is CASSPILAGGPNEQFF. CDR3 DNA: TGTGCCAGCAGTCCCATACTAGCGGGAGGGCCTAATGAGCAGTTCTTC.